One and the same sample provided the 12 T cell receptor beta chains below, sequenced in a study of cytomegalovirus exposure and HLA in healthy donors (dated by TCRdb to about 2017). The protocol used for the library was the immunoSEQ multiplex PCR assay. A mixture of 60 forward primers for TCR Vbeta segments and 13 reverse primers for TCR Jbeta segments was used in the multiplex PCR. TCRdb provides this immuneACCESS table in a form limited to in-frame rearrangements. Some clones are lacking; in checked studies, under half of them reflect an unresolved V gene, and why the rest are absent is not known. A total of some 130,000 clones appear in this sample, roughly 89% of them only once. The top ten constitute under 6.5% of the sample. Sequenced sample: PBMCs. These receptors all come from a woman aged 25 to 45 in good health and CMV-seronegative.

The chain uses TRBV28 and TRBJ1-5; D may be TRBD1 (5 bases). This CDR3 has 16 residues. V dropped 5 bases and J dropped 2 bases, with 16 bases sitting between them. Germline lookup yields CDR1 MDHEN and CDR2 SYDVKM. The CDR3 DNA reads as TGTGCCAGCAGTCTGCCGGGGGGTAACGGCAATCAGCCCCAGCATTTT. Translating it yields CASSLPGGNGNQPQHF.

V is TRBV19 and J is TRBJ2-4; 13 bases map to TRBD2. This CDR3 has 13 residues. Germline CDR1 and CDR2: LNHDA and SQIVND (reference sequence). After removal of 5 bases from V and 11 bases from J, the junction contained 3 bases not matched to a gene. In DNA form, the CDR3 reads TGTGCCAGTAGTGCCGGACTAGCGGGAGTTCAGTACTTC. Protein: CASSAGLAGVQYF.

V gene TRBV7-2 combines with J gene TRBJ1-5; 7 nucleotides line up with TRBD1. Unmatched junction bases numbered 9, after V lost 5 bases and J lost 2 bases. There are 16 residues in the CDR3. Per germline, CDR1 SGHTA and CDR2 FQGNSA. The CDR3 DNA reads TGTGCCAGCAGCATAAATCAGGGGGTGGGCAATCAGCCCCAGCATTTT. Translating it yields CASSINQGVGNQPQHF.

The chain couples TRBV16 to TRBJ1-2; tentative D call: TRBD1 (5 bases). Deletions cut 7 bases from V and 2 bases from J, with 14 bases between. Germline loops: CDR1 KGHSY, CDR2 FQNENV. The CDR3 is made up of 14 amino acids. CDR3 DNA: TGTGCCAGCACCCGAGGCGGGGGGAACTATGGCTACACCTTC. It yields the protein CASTRGGGNYGYTF.

The table lists this clone with a count of one. The chain couples TRBV27 to TRBJ1-6; D is unclear. The CDR3 totals 13 residues. V lost 3 bases and J 7 bases, leaving 7 bases between the germline ends. Germline CDR1 MNHEY, CDR2 SMNVEV (reference sequence). Written as DNA, the CDR3 is TGTGCCAGCAGTTTGCGCGGAAATTCACCCCTCCACTTT. Translating it yields CASSLRGNSPLHF.

The chain joins TRBV4-3 to TRBJ2-3; no clear D. The length of the CDR3 is 15 residues. Germline CDR1 LGHNA, CDR2 YSLEER. Trimming left V 0 bases short and J 8 bases short, with 15 bases between. CDR3 sequence (DNA): TGCGCCAGCAGCCAAGAGCCGAGTAACACGGGTACGCAGTATTTT. Translation gives CASSQEPSNTGTQYF.

The rearrangement links TRBV6-5 to TRBJ2-1, with 8 bases fitting TRBD2. Germline CDR1 is MNHEY and CDR2 is SVGAGI. Unmatched junction bases numbered 11, after V lost 6 bases and J lost 10 bases. This CDR3 has 14 amino acids. This CDR3 reads CASSHEGTRDEQFF. The CDR3 DNA reads TGTGCCAGCAGCCATGAAGGGACTAGGGACGAGCAGTTCTTC.

V gene TRBV9 combines with J gene TRBJ2-1; 11 bases agree with TRBD2. The germline CDR1 and CDR2 sequences are SGDLS and YYNGEE. Trimming removed 0 bases from V and 4 bases from J; junction bases left unmatched: 0. This CDR3 comprises 15 residues. The CDR3 nucleotides read TGTGCCAGCAGCGTAGGACTAGCGGGATACAATGAGCAGTTCTTC. This translates into CASSVGLAGYNEQFF.

The gene calls are TRBV27 and TRBJ2-7; D not certain. Germline V gene lookup returns CDR1 MNHEY and CDR2 SMNVEV (reference sequence). The V end lost 3 bases, the J end lost 1 base, and 7 bases lay between the germline ends. The CDR3 length is 13 residues. In DNA form, the CDR3 reads TGTGCCAGCAGTTTCAGGTATTCCTACGAGCAGTACTTC. This gives the protein CASSFRYSYEQYF.

The genes are TRBV7-2 and TRBJ1-2; 7 bases fit TRBD1. V was pared by 5 bases and J by 1 base, with 10 bases of the junction left unmatched. The CDR3 covers 16 residues. Germline V lookup: CDR1 SGHTA, CDR2 FQGNSA. The CDR3 is CASSPTRGGGNYGYTF. The CDR3 nucleotides read TGTGCCAGCAGCCCAACCAGAGGGGGCGGTAACTATGGCTACACCTTC.

The gene calls are TRBV7-3 and TRBJ2-7, with D possibly matching TRBD2 (5 bases). Trimming pared 5 bases from V and 1 base from J, leaving 15 bases between. This CDR3 has 15 residues. Germline CDR1 is SGHTA and CDR2 is FQGTGA. The CDR3 is CASSMAPGESYEQYF. DNA of the CDR3: TGTGCCAGCAGCATGGCACCCGGGGAATCCTACGAGCAGTACTTC.

This chain links TRBV28 with TRBJ2-1; 7 nucleotides align to TRBD2. CDR1 is MDHEN and CDR2 is SYDVKM in the germline V gene. Trimming removed 4 bases from V and 1 base from J; junction bases left unmatched: 4. The CDR3 spans 15 residues. CDR3 amino acids: CASSWRGTSYNEQFF. DNA for the CDR3: TGTGCCAGCAGTTGGCGGGGGACGTCCTACAATGAGCAGTTCTTC.